This T cell receptor (beta chain) was sequenced for a study of blood T cells in healthy people across ages. Germline V gene lookup returns CDR1 LGHNA and CDR2 YSLEER. The V gene end was trimmed by 0 bases and the J gene end by 5 bases; junction bases not matched to a gene: 9. There are 16 residues in the CDR3. The donors, healthy Caucasians from Russia, were aged about 6 to 95. For the second PCR, which ran for 7 to 11 cycles, a sample-barcoded 5' primer and a J-beta primer mix were used. TCRdb re-called the 5' RACE reads with MiXCR, one entry per CDR3 protein. The repertoire holds just under 750,000 distinct CDR3 sequences, with approximately 22% as singletons.

The chain has TRBV4-3 and TRBJ2-7; 8 bases are shared with TRBD1. The sample taken for sequencing was blood. The clonotype comes from a man aged 65 to 85 in good health. CDR3 coding DNA: TGCGCCAGCAGCCAAGAACCCTGGACAGGGTTCCACGAGCAGTACGTC. Protein sequence: CASSQEPWTGFHEQYV.